A single sample is the source of the 27 T cell receptor beta chains below, sequenced in a study of CXCR3-negative and CXCR3-positive naive CD8 T cells. TRB cDNA was prepared as libraries by UMI-labeled 5' RACE. TCRdb reprocessed the 5' RACE reads; each CDR3 protein has one entry and no DNA is given. Its clone listing holds fewer than 80,000 distinct CDR3 sequences. The sequenced sample consisted of naive CXCR3- CD8+ T cells from blood. Subset in this sample: CD45RO-CCR7+CD27+CD95- naive CD8+ T cells lacking CXCR3 (TNR3-). These receptors all stem from a human donor in good health. Some clones in this sample may be carry-over from other donors' samples.

The rearrangement links TRBV20-1 to TRBJ2-1; TCRdb picks TRBD1, but there is no DNA to check that call. This CDR3 region has 14 residues. Per the germline V gene, CDR1 is DFQATT and CDR2 is SNEGSKA (reference sequence). CDR3 loop: CSALRGDAYNEQFF.

This chain links TRBV6-6 with TRBJ2-7; TCRdb gives TRBD1 as the D gene, but with no DNA this cannot be confirmed. The CDR3 contains 14 residues. CDR1 and CDR2 (germline): MNHNY, SVGAGI (reference sequence). The CDR3 sequence is CASSYDVGSGEQYF.

V is TRBV29-1 and J is TRBJ2-1; TCRdb names TRBD1, which stays unverified in the absence of DNA. This CDR3 is built from 16 residues. Looked up from germline, CDR1 is SQVTM and CDR2 is ANQGSEA. CDR3 amino acids: CSVEQGAYGLYNEQFF.

This CDR3 is CASSQLQTGSSLYEQYF. The V call is TRBV4-1, the J call TRBJ2-7; TCRdb proposes TRBD1, but this gene call is untestable without DNA. Germline V CDR1 and CDR2: MGHRA, YSYEKL. The CDR3 contains 17 residues.

The chain uses TRBV10-3 and TRBJ2-7; with no DNA, the TCRdb D assignment of TRBD2 cannot be verified. Germline loops: CDR1 ENHRY, CDR2 SYGVKD. There are 12 residues in the CDR3. CDR3 residues: CASEGLGDEQYF.

V usage is TRBV29-1 and J usage is TRBJ2-7; TCRdb's D call, TRBD2, is unchecked because there is no DNA. Germline V gene data show CDR1 as SQVTM and CDR2 as ANQGSEA. The CDR3 covers 16 residues. The CDR3 sequence: CSVVFGERGGLYEQYF.

The V and J genes are TRBV29-1 and TRBJ2-6; lacking DNA, the TRBD1 call made by TCRdb goes unchecked. CDR3 length equals 18 residues. Germline V lookup: CDR1 SQVTM, CDR2 ANQGSEA. Here the CDR3 reads CSVEIWTGEGRRANVLTF.

The V call is TRBV25-1, the J call TRBJ2-3; TCRdb indicates TRBD1, and absent DNA this call remains unverified. The CDR3 is made up of 16 amino acids. Germline CDR1 reads MGHDK; CDR2 reads SYGVNS. The CDR3 here is CASSEGTGAYTDTQYF.

The chain combines TRBV6-5 with TRBJ2-7. Germline V gene lookup returns CDR1 MNHEY and CDR2 SVGAGI. The CDR3 spans 13 residues. The CDR3 here is CASGEWGPYEQYF.

V is TRBV7-2 and J is TRBJ2-2. Per germline, CDR1 SGHTA and CDR2 FQGNSA. The CDR3 is made up of 13 amino acids. The chain's CDR3 is CASSLGLFGELFF.

The gene calls are TRBV10-3 and TRBJ1-1. CDR1 and CDR2 (germline): ENHRY, SYGVKD. This CDR3 region has 13 residues. CDR3 amino acids: CAISDSLNTEAFF.

This clonotype is deemed medium-sized by its frequency. This chain joins TRBV11-2 and TRBJ2-7; with no DNA, the TCRdb D assignment of TRBD1 cannot be verified. The V gene's germline CDR1 is SGHAT and CDR2 FQNNGV. The CDR3 spans 14 residues. The CDR3 loop is CASSLRTSPYEQYF.

This chain uses TRBV28 with TRBJ2-1; TCRdb lists TRBD1, though no DNA is available to test this call. Germline V gives CDR1 MDHEN, CDR2 SYDVKM. The length of the CDR3 is 17 residues. The CDR3 reads CASSLISPGTFNNEQFF. The full variable domain, in which reference TRBV28 and TRBJ2-1 provide the parts outside the CDR3, is DVKVTQSSRYLVKRTGEKVFLECVQDMDHENMFWYRQDPGLGLRLIYFSYDVKMKEKGDIPEGYSVSREKKERFSLILESASTNQTSMYLCASSLISPGTFNNEQFFGPGTRLTVL.

The chain uses TRBV28 and TRBJ2-3; TCRdb calls TRBD2, which cannot be checked without DNA. There are 15 residues in the CDR3. CDR1 MDHEN and CDR2 SYDVKM come from the germline V gene. The CDR3 loop is CASSPQGPAPDTQYF.

The CDR3 sequence is CASSQGTGLEETQYF. The chain combines TRBV4-3 with TRBJ2-5; TCRdb's D call, TRBD1, is unchecked because there is no DNA. CDR1 LGHNA and CDR2 YSLEER come from the germline V gene. CDR3 length equals 15 residues.

The chain combines TRBV7-9 with TRBJ1-2. From germline, CDR1 is SEHNR and CDR2 FQNEAQ (reference sequence). The CDR3 spans 13 residues. The CDR3 sequence: CASSLAGLYGYTF.

This sequence joins TRBV18 and TRBJ2-3; the D call of TRBD1 rests on TCRdb alone, since no DNA is present to check it. There are 13 residues in the CDR3. The germline gives CDR1 KGHSH, CDR2 LQKENI. CDR3 loop: CASSGVGADTQYF.

The J gene is TRBJ2-7, the V gene TRBV6-2 or TRBV6-3; lacking DNA, the TRBD1 call made by TCRdb goes unchecked. The CDR3 has 14 residues. Germline CDR1 reads MNHEY; CDR2 reads SVGEGT. CDR3 protein: CASSYSTGGYEQYF.

The chain joins TRBV29-1 to TRBJ2-1; TCRdb calls TRBD2, which cannot be checked without DNA. Per the germline V gene, CDR1 is SQVTM and CDR2 is ANQGSEA. The CDR3 sequence is 12 residues long. CDR3 sequence reads: CGAGTGGTEQFF.

The chain employs TRBV5-1 and TRBJ2-7; TCRdb outputs TRBD1, but without DNA this stays unchecked. Germline CDR1 reads SGHRS; CDR2 reads YFSETQ. The CDR3 is made up of 17 amino acids. CDR3 sequence reads: CASSAPGQGRFRREQYF.

This clonotype registers medium-sized by frequency. V and J are TRBV7-9 and TRBJ2-7; TCRdb reports TRBD1, a call that lacks DNA to check it against. The V gene's germline CDR1 is SEHNR and CDR2 FQNEAQ (reference sequence). CDR3 length: 14 amino acids. The CDR3: CASSSGAGSYEQYF.

Judged by frequency, this clonotype is medium-sized. This chain uses TRBV9 with TRBJ2-3. The CDR3 is 13 residues long. Germline values: CDR1 SGDLS, CDR2 YYNGEE. CDR3 residues: CASSVAGLDTQYF.

The CDR3: CAITPAGNSYEQYF. The gene calls are TRBV10-3 and TRBJ2-7; TCRdb calls TRBD2, which cannot be checked without DNA. The CDR3 is made up of 14 amino acids. Germline V gene sequence: CDR1 ENHRY, CDR2 SYGVKD.

The chain links TRBV7-6 to TRBJ1-2; the TCRdb D gene call, TRBD1, has no DNA to confirm it. CDR1 SGHVS and CDR2 FNYEAQ come from the germline V gene. The CDR3 sequence is 17 residues long. Here the CDR3 reads CASSAQGRTGRSYGYTF.

The genes are TRBV28 and TRBJ2-5. CDR3 length equals 16 residues. CDR1 and CDR2 (germline): MDHEN, SYDVKM. The CDR3 protein is CASSFLGSLLQETQYF. The full variable domain, in which reference TRBV28 and TRBJ2-5 provide the parts outside the CDR3, is DVKVTQSSRYLVKRTGEKVFLECVQDMDHENMFWYRQDPGLGLRLIYFSYDVKMKEKGDIPEGYSVSREKKERFSLILESASTNQTSMYLCASSFLGSLLQETQYFGPGTRLLVL.

The CDR3 region is CASSLAGGVNEQFF. The chain has TRBV5-1 and TRBJ2-1; TCRdb names TRBD2, which stays unverified in the absence of DNA. This CDR3 has 14 residues. Per the germline V gene, CDR1 is SGHRS and CDR2 is YFSETQ.

The rearrangement joins TRBV15 to TRBJ1-4. The CDR3 has 15 amino acids. Looked up from germline, CDR1 is LNHNV and CDR2 is YYDKDF (reference sequence). The CDR3 loop is CATSRGAEGGEKLFF. Full variable domain (outside the CDR3, taken from reference TRBV15 and TRBJ1-4): DAMVIQNPRYQVTQFGKPVTLSCSQTLNHNVMYWYQQKSSQAPKLLFHYYDKDFNNEADTPDNFQSRRPNTSFCFLDIRSPGLGDTAMYLCATSRGAEGGEKLFFGSGTQLSVL.